Below are 21 T cell receptor beta chains sequenced from a single sample in a study of PD-L1 blockade in urothelial cancer. Repertoires were generated with immunoSEQ multiplex PCR, while TCRdb's copy carries only in-frame clones and drops some. Among more than 85,000 clones listed, roughly nine tenths were seen once. The sample in question was PBMCs, obtained around atezolizumab (anti-PD-L1) treatment. These receptors were collected from a woman at least 80 years old with urothelial cancer.

The rearrangement uses TRBV2 and TRBJ2-5; TRBD1 aligns across 7 bases. The junction had 8 bases not matched to a gene; V was cut back by 5 bases and J by 5 bases. The germline V gene encodes CDR1 SNHLY and CDR2 FYNNEI. CDR3 length: 14 amino acids. CDR3 sequence reads: CASSPGTVRETQYF. The CDR3 nucleotides are TGTGCCAGCAGTCCCGGGACAGTGAGGGAGACCCAGTACTTC.

The rearrangement joins TRBV5-1 to TRBJ2-3, with 7 nucleotides matching TRBD1. V was pared by 4 bases and J by 1 base, with 9 bases of the junction left unmatched. Germline values: CDR1 SGHRS, CDR2 YFSETQ. The CDR3 has 16 residues. This CDR3 reads CASSLTNRGGTDTQYF. The DNA for the CDR3 is TGCGCCAGCAGCCTCACGAACAGGGGAGGCACAGATACGCAGTATTTT.

The chain recombines TRBV19 with TRBJ2-7; D is possibly TRBD1 (5 bases). The V end lost 7 bases, the J end lost 4 bases, and 8 bases lay between the germline ends. Looked up from germline, CDR1 is LNHDA and CDR2 is SQIVND (reference sequence). The CDR3 totals 11 residues. CDR3 sequence: CASKDRYEQYF. The CDR3 bases are TGTGCCAGTAAAGACAGATACGAGCAGTACTTC.

This clone was recorded only once. V is TRBV7-9 and J is TRBJ2-7; TRBD2 matches 15 bases. The CDR3 extends over 14 amino acids. Germline lookup yields CDR1 SEHNR and CDR2 FQNEAQ (reference sequence). V lost 5 bases, J lost 7 bases, and 3 bases stayed unmatched. The CDR3 DNA is TGTGCCAGCAGCCGGACTAGCGGGAGGGCTGAGCAGTACTTC. Translation gives CASSRTSGRAEQYF.

The chain links TRBV10-1 to TRBJ1-5, with a possible D match to TRBD1 (5 bases). V lost 3 bases to trimming and J lost 5 bases, with 8 bases between them. In germline, CDR1 is WNHNN, CDR2 SYGVQD (reference sequence). There are 13 residues in the CDR3. The CDR3 sequence: CASSEGVDQPQHF. In DNA form, the CDR3 reads TGCGCCAGCAGTGAAGGGGTCGATCAGCCCCAGCATTTT.

This clone showed up just a few times. The chain carries TRBV9 and TRBJ1-5; D gene uncertain. Trimming removed 3 bases at V and 4 bases at J, with 14 bases between. CDR1 is SGDLS, CDR2 YYNGEE, per germline. This CDR3 is built from 15 residues. CDR3 region: CASSAGLAGNQPQHF. CDR3 sequence (DNA): TGTGCCAGCAGCGCGGGTCTCGCTGGTAATCAGCCCCAGCATTTT.

This chain connects TRBV27 to TRBJ1-2; D remains unclear. V lost 5 bases to trimming and J lost 2 bases, with 15 bases between them. The V gene's germline CDR1 is MNHEY and CDR2 SMNVEV (reference sequence). The CDR3 has 15 amino acids. The CDR3 spells CASSRGVFGNYGYTF. The CDR3, as DNA: TGTGCCAGCAGTAGAGGTGTATTCGGCAACTATGGCTACACCTTC.

In this sample, this clone turned up a few times. This chain joins TRBV30 and TRBJ2-6, with a weak D call TRBD1 (5 bases). The CDR3 consists of 15 residues. Germline V gene sequence: CDR1 GTSNPN, CDR2 SVGIG (reference sequence). Trimming cost V 1 base and J 3 bases, with 10 bases left between them. The CDR3 nucleotides read TGTGCCTGGAGTGCTAAAACAGGTGGGGCCAACGTCCTGACTTTC. Its translation: CAWSAKTGGANVLTF. Full variable domain (outside the CDR3, taken from reference TRBV30 and TRBJ2-6): SQTIHQWPATLVQPVGSPLSLECTVEGTSNPNLYWYRQAAGRGLQLLFYSVGIGQISSEVPQNLSASRPQDRQFILSSKKLLLSDSGFYLCAWSAKTGGANVLTFGAGSRLTVL.

The rearrangement joins TRBV6-1 to TRBJ2-7; D is perhaps TRBD1 (5 bases). This CDR3 contains 14 residues. Between the trimmed V and J ends, which lost 2 bases and 6 bases, there was a span of 14 bases. In germline, CDR1 is MNHNS, CDR2 SASEGT. This CDR3 reads CASSETTGYGEQYF. CDR3 nucleotides: TGTGCCAGCAGTGAAACCACAGGCTACGGCGAGCAGTACTTC.

V gene TRBV7-8 combines with J gene TRBJ2-7; 7 positions match TRBD1. V lost 7 bases, J lost 7 bases, and 13 bases stayed unmatched. This CDR3 spans 14 amino acids. Per the germline V gene, CDR1 is SGHVS and CDR2 is FQNEAQ. The CDR3 DNA is TGTGCCAGCACCCCCCAACAGGGGATTACGGAGCAGTACTTC. As protein: CASTPQQGITEQYF.

CDR3 sequence (DNA): TGTGCCAGCAGCCCGACCGGCGGGTTTGCCTACGAGCAGTACTTC. Its protein is CASSPTGGFAYEQYF. This chain connects TRBV5-5 to TRBJ2-7; D is possibly TRBD2 (5 bases). V lost 4 bases to trimming and J lost 2 bases, with 16 bases between them. Germline V gene lookup returns CDR1 SGHKS and CDR2 YYEKEE (reference sequence). CDR3 size: 15 residues.

The chain couples TRBV6-6 to TRBJ2-3; TRBD1 matches at 8 bases. Per the germline V gene, CDR1 is MNHNY and CDR2 is SVGAGI (reference sequence). The trim removed 8 bases at V and 3 bases at J, leaving 7 bases unmatched. The CDR3 contains 14 residues. In nucleotides, the CDR3 is TGTGCCAGCCGCTTGGACAGGGCTACAGATACGCAGTATTTT. It is translated as CASRLDRATDTQYF.

The V and J genes are TRBV7-5 and TRBJ1-3; TRBD1, the table's D call, was not compared with the DNA. TRBV7-5 is noted as a pseudogene. There are 18 residues in the CDR3. DNA of the CDR3: TGTGTCAGAAGCTTATTTGACCGGGACAAACGCTCTGGAAACACCATATATTTT. Encoded protein: CVRSLFDRDKRSGNTIYF.

This chain uses TRBV10-3 with TRBJ1-1; D ambiguous. V was shortened by 3 bases and J by 0 bases, with 5 bases between the two germline ends. This CDR3 has 13 amino acids. The V gene's germline CDR1 is ENHRY and CDR2 SYGVKD. DNA for the CDR3: TGTGCCATCAGTGATATTGTGAACACTGAAGCTTTCTTT. Amino acids: CAISDIVNTEAFF.

The CDR3, as DNA: TGTGCCAGCAGCGTAGCGGGAGGGGCGACCCAAGAGACCCAGTACTTC. It translates to CASSVAGGATQETQYF. The chain is built from TRBV9 and TRBJ2-5, with 8 bases identical to TRBD2. The CDR3 has 16 residues. V shed 0 bases and J 1 base; nucleotides not matched to a gene: 5. CDR1 and CDR2 (germline): SGDLS, YYNGEE.

The chain combines TRBV7-9 with TRBJ2-7; a weak D match, TRBD2 (5 bases). The CDR3 runs 14 residues. V gave up 5 bases and J gave up 2 bases, with 13 bases separating them. Looked up from germline, CDR1 is SEHNR and CDR2 is FQNEAQ (reference sequence). The CDR3 bases are TGTGCCAGCAGCCCGGGAACGTGGACCTACGAGCAGTACTTC. It encodes CASSPGTWTYEQYF.

V and J are TRBV6-1 and TRBJ1-1; D is perhaps TRBD1 (5 bases). Trimming left V 5 bases short and J 7 bases short, with 8 bases between. The germline V gene has CDR1 MNHNS and CDR2 SASEGT. This CDR3 has 11 residues. The CDR3 DNA sequence: TGTGCCAGCAGTAGAACAGGTGAAGCTTTCTTT. Translation: CASSRTGEAFF.

This clone was counted only a few times. The rearrangement uses TRBV18 and TRBJ1-1; D not resolved. V lost 9 bases to trimming and J lost 4 bases, with 15 bases between them. The CDR3 loop spans 13 amino acids. Per germline, CDR1 KGHSH and CDR2 LQKENI. This chain's CDR3 is CASAEISGTEAFF. The CDR3 DNA is TGTGCCAGTGCTGAAATTTCGGGCACTGAAGCTTTCTTT.

The rearrangement joins TRBV6-1 to TRBJ2-1, with 9 bases aligning to TRBD2. Trimming took 2 bases from V and 6 from J; bases not matched to a gene: 5. CDR3 length equals 15 residues. Germline V gives CDR1 MNHNS, CDR2 SASEGT. CDR3 protein: CASSEIAGAANEQFF. Here the CDR3 DNA reads TGTGCCAGCAGTGAAATAGCGGGAGCGGCCAATGAGCAGTTCTTC.

About this clone itself: At one end the junction does not follow the germline gene, possibly because of a read error. The V gene is TRBV2, the J gene TRBJ1-1, with TRBD1 matching 7 bases. CDR3 length: 12 amino acids. Germline CDR1 reads SNHLY; CDR2 reads FYNNEI. The DNA of the CDR3 is TGTGCCAGCAGGGGGGAAGGGGGCCTGCCTCGATTT. Translation gives CASRGEGGLPRF.

The chain uses TRBV2 and TRBJ2-1, with 8 bases identical to TRBD1. The ends lost 6 bases at V and 2 bases at J; junction bases unmatched: 0. The CDR3 is 13 amino acids. Germline V gives CDR1 SNHLY, CDR2 FYNNEI. The CDR3, as DNA: TGTGCCAGCAGGGACAGGGCCTACAATGAGCAGTTCTTC. Encoded protein: CASRDRAYNEQFF.